This TCR beta chain is from a study of T cell responses to AZD1222 COVID-19 vaccine. General study results and limits: White British ancestry dominated among donors, who included more females, and clonal diversity was possibly underestimated. At baseline, seropositivity was found in only six or seven AZD1222 recipients. Of spike-specific TCRs, nearly half reportedly target regions left unmutated in variants.

Whether given at about 4 or about 12 weeks, second doses were pooled. TCRdb keeps only in-frame clones here, not all; method: immunoSEQ multiplex PCR. The data show some 150,000 clones, about nine tenths seen once. CDR1 is MNHEY and CDR2 is SVGAGI in the germline V gene. V was clipped by 7 bases and J by 3 bases, with 12 bases between them. The CDR3 runs to 14 residues. Comment on this clone: The antigen remains undetermined.

The sequencing here drew on peripheral blood, taken 28 days after the second AZD1222 dose. This clonotype was sampled from an adult who received the AZD1222 COVID-19 vaccine. The J gene is TRBJ2-2, the V gene TRBV6-5; the D gene is possibly TRBD2 (6 bases). In DNA form, the CDR3 reads TGTGCCAGCAAGGCTAGCGCATACACCGGGGAGCTGTTTTTT. It translates to CASKASAYTGELFF.